This T cell receptor beta chain is from a study of blood T cell repertoires in COVID-19. Across the study: Material from acute and convalescent COVID-19 was sourced from the United States, Italy and Spain.

This clone appeared a few times. Germline V gene sequence: CDR1 SGHTA, CDR2 FQGTGA. With 5 bases removed from V and 1 base from J, the gap between germline ends came to 10 bases. The CDR3 has 14 amino acids. In the original analysis: By means of reference gene primer amplification, nucleated cell counts were estimated. Some clones are missing from TCRdb's copy, which holds only in-frame ones; the method was immunoSEQ multiplex PCR. V and J calls and clone size are those listed in that table; D and trimming were worked out from the DNA. The sample consists of roughly 100,000 clones, roughly 87% of them appearing once. Enrolment of Seattle patients took place during active infection, and they were followed longitudinally.

Sequenced: peripheral blood. V gene TRBV7-3 combines with J gene TRBJ2-3; D is perhaps TRBD2 (6 bases). The clonotype was recovered from a woman in her forties or fifties with COVID-19, enrolled during active disease. The CDR3 spells CASSPTGGTDTQYF. CDR3 nucleotide sequence: TGTGCCAGCAGCCCCACGGGAGGCACAGATACGCAGTATTTT. The full variable domain, in which reference TRBV7-3 and TRBJ2-3 provide the parts outside the CDR3, is GAGVSQTPSNKVTEKGKYVELRCDPISGHTALYWYRQSLGQGPEFLIYFQGTGAADDSGLPNDRFFAVRPEGSVSTLKIQRTERGDSAVYLCASSPTGGTDTQYFGPGTRLTVL.